Listed below are T cell receptor beta chains from one sample, sequenced in a study of vaccination and CD4 T cells after COVID-19. These receptors' targets are unknown. TCRdb processed the PCR reads anew with MiXCR; each CDR3 protein has one entry. The sample consists of nearly 5,500 distinct CDR3 sequences, roughly 46% of them appearing once. Sequencing used CD4+ T cells from blood, cultured in vitro. The receptors here all came from a human donor who had recovered from COVID-19. Both conserved end residues are part of each CDR3. Fields, in order: D gene, J gene, V gene, clone size, CDR3 protein, CDR3 DNA. A D gene is named only where the DNA matches it firmly. Not all rows give a size; the values are once, few, many and, for expanded clones, a class.

TRBD2 | TRBJ2-1 | TRBV7-8 | few | CASSPIGLAGANEQFF | TGTGCCAGCAGCCCCATTGGACTAGCGGGAGCCAATGAGCAGTTCTTC
. | TRBJ1-5 | TRBV20-1 | few | CSARAGQPNQPQHF | TGCAGTGCTAGGGCCGGACAGCCCAATCAGCCCCAGCATTTT
TRBD2 | TRBJ2-1 | TRBV24-1 | . | CATSDPGGAGVEQFF | TGTGCCACCAGTGACCCGGGGGGAGCGGGAGTAGAGCAGTTCTTC
TRBD1 | TRBJ2-2 | TRBV7-3 | . | CASRYDQGAGELFF | TGTGCCAGCCGATACGATCAGGGGGCCGGGGAGCTGTTTTTT
. | TRBJ2-6 | TRBV6-1 | . | CASRTGNSGANVLTF | TGTGCCAGCAGAACAGGAAACTCTGGGGCCAACGTCCTGACTTTC
. | TRBJ2-6 | TRBV5-1 | once | CASSKTPSSPSGANVLTF | TGCGCCAGCAGCAAAACCCCGTCGTCCCCCTCTGGGGCCAACGTCCTGACTTTC
TRBD2 | TRBJ2-2 | TRBV4-3 | . | CASSQEPRLRGANTGELFF | TGCGCCAGCAGCCAAGAACCACGGTTACGGGGGGCGAACACCGGGGAGCTGTTTTTT
. | TRBJ1-2 | TRBV27 | few | CASSFSAGDAGYTF | TGTGCCAGCAGTTTCTCGGCAGGGGATGCTGGCTACACCTTC
. | TRBJ1-1 | TRBV10-3 | . | CATQTSAEPGGKAFF | TGTGCCACCCAAACTTCGGCTGAACCGGGAGGGAAAGCTTTCTTT
TRBD1 | TRBJ2-4 | TRBV2 | . | CASSFDRGIQYF | TGTGCCAGCAGTTTCGACAGGGGCATTCAGTACTTC
. | TRBJ2-7 | TRBV2 | few | CASSVHPPFGGVGEQYF | TGTGCCAGCAGTGTCCACCCCCCTTTTGGGGGAGTTGGCGAGCAGTACTTC
. | TRBJ1-2 | TRBV4-2 | . | CASSQLGQGLIGYTF | TGTGCCAGCAGCCAGCTTGGGCAGGGCTTAATCGGCTACACCTTC
. | TRBJ1-4 | TRBV2 | . | CASSRARRLVGEKLFF | TGTGCCAGCAGTCGTGCTCGACGTTTGGTCGGAGAAAAACTGTTTTTT
. | TRBJ2-1 | TRBV7-3 | . | CASSFGPMGGGYNEQFF | TGTGCCAGCAGCTTCGGACCTATGGGGGGTGGCTACAATGAGCAGTTCTTC
TRBD2 | TRBJ2-5 | TRBV6-5 | few | CASSYGGTSRKETQYF | TGTGCCAGCAGTTACGGGGGGACTAGCCGCAAAGAGACCCAGTACTTC
. | TRBJ2-1 | TRBV2 | . | CASSDFPYNEQFF | TGTGCCAGCAGTGATTTCCCATACAATGAGCAGTTCTTC
. | TRBJ2-7 | TRBV11-2 | . | CASSLISRRSYEQYF | TGTGCCAGCAGCTTAATTTCGCGGAGAAGCTACGAGCAGTACTTC
TRBD1 | TRBJ2-5 | TRBV2 | . | CATQGAGETQYF | TGTGCCACTCAGGGGGCAGGAGAGACCCAGTACTTC
TRBD1 | TRBJ1-4 | TRBV15 | . | CATSRRTLGQGDEKLFF | TGTGCCACCAGCAGACGAACACTGGGACAGGGAGATGAAAAACTGTTTTTT
. | TRBJ2-3 | TRBV2 | . | CASSELGGDTQYF | TGTGCCAGCAGTGAACTGGGGGGAGATACGCAGTATTTT
. | TRBJ1-1 | TRBV19 | once | CASSIYTTNTEAFF | TGTGCCAGTAGTATATACACAACGAACACTGAAGCTTTCTTT
TRBD1 | TRBJ2-2 | TRBV6-5 | . | CASSYSGAGGPGELFF | TGTGCCAGCAGTTACTCCGGGGCAGGGGGTCCCGGGGAGCTGTTTTTT
TRBD1 | TRBJ1-1 | TRBV6-2/TRBV6-3 | few | CASTPGQGYTEAFF | TGTGCCAGCACTCCGGGACAGGGGTACACTGAAGCTTTCTTT
TRBD1 | TRBJ2-7 | TRBV20-1 | few | CSAWTGTSYEQYF | TGCAGTGCTTGGACAGGGACCTCCTACGAGCAGTACTTC
. | TRBJ1-2 | TRBV5-4 | . | CASSLDPGNYGYTF | TGTGCCAGCAGCTTGGATCCAGGGAACTATGGCTACACCTTC
TRBD1 | TRBJ1-5 | TRBV6-2/TRBV6-3 | . | CASSGQGNSNQPQHF | TGTGCCAGCAGTGGACAGGGTAATAGCAATCAGCCCCAGCATTTT
. | TRBJ2-7 | TRBV21-1 | . | CASSKATGCYEQYF | TGTGCCAGCAGCAAAGCAACGGGATGCTACGAGCAGTACTTC
TRBD1 | TRBJ2-2 | TRBV10-2 | . | CASHRGLDGELFF | TGCGCCAGCCACAGGGGGCTCGACGGGGAGCTGTTTTTT
. | TRBJ1-1 | TRBV20-1 | few | CSARDDPQGQAFF | TGCAGTGCTAGAGATGATCCACAGGGTCAAGCTTTCTTT
. | TRBJ1-2 | TRBV29-1 | . | CSVGDTRFPYGYTF | TGCAGCGTGGGGGACACTCGCTTTCCCTATGGCTACACCTTC
. | TRBJ2-5 | TRBV5-1 | . | CASSLEPGSQETQYF | TGCGCCAGCAGCTTGGAACCAGGGTCCCAAGAGACCCAGTACTTC
. | TRBJ2-1 | TRBV15 | . | CATSRDGWGKGVSSYNEQFF | TGTGCCACCAGCAGAGATGGTTGGGGCAAGGGGGTATCCTCCTACAATGAGCAGTTCTTC
. | TRBJ2-7 | TRBV24-1 | hyperexpanded | CATSDFSWDEQYF | TGTGCCACCAGTGATTTTTCCTGGGACGAGCAGTACTTC
. | TRBJ1-3 | TRBV6-1 | . | CASSERRTDSGNTIYF | TGTGCCAGCAGTGAACGGAGGACAGACTCTGGAAACACCATATATTTT
. | TRBJ1-2 | TRBV6-5 | . | CASSLAERGYGYTF | TGTGCCAGCAGTTTGGCGGAACGCGGATATGGCTACACCTTC
TRBD2 | TRBJ2-3 | TRBV15 | . | CATKAGLAGTRTQYF | TGTGCCACCAAGGCTGGACTAGCGGGAACGAGGACGCAGTATTTT
TRBD1 | TRBJ2-7 | TRBV6-1 | . | CASSSDRGYEQYF | TGTGCCAGCAGCTCGGACAGGGGATACGAGCAGTACTTC
TRBD2 | TRBJ2-4 | TRBV18 | . | CASSILAGVNIQYF | TGTGCCAGCTCAATACTTGCGGGAGTGAACATTCAGTACTTC
. | TRBJ2-7 | TRBV10-3 | few | CATTRPRSGEQYF | TGTGCCACCACTAGGCCCCGGAGTGGCGAGCAGTACTTC
. | TRBJ2-7 | TRBV20-1 | . | CSARDNRGWTYEQYF | TGCAGTGCTAGAGATAATAGGGGCTGGACCTACGAGCAGTACTTC
TRBD1 | TRBJ1-2 | TRBV7-9 | . | CASSLNRGDYGYTF | TGTGCCAGCAGCTTAAACAGGGGGGACTATGGCTACACCTTC
TRBD2 | TRBJ2-2 | TRBV20-1 | few | CSASSPRGANTGELFF | TGCAGTGCTAGCTCCCCACGGGGGGCGAACACCGGGGAGCTGTTTTTT
TRBD1 | TRBJ1-5 | TRBV7-9 | . | CASRTGTGFHQPQHF | TGTGCCAGCAGAACCGGGACAGGGTTTCATCAGCCCCAGCATTTT
. | TRBJ2-7 | TRBV12-3/TRBV12-4 | . | CASSLLPDRTEQYF | TGTGCCAGCAGTCTACTCCCCGACAGGACTGAGCAGTACTTC